The subject of this entry is one T cell receptor beta chain. This sample was included in a study of blood T cell repertoires in COVID-19. The wider study: Whether acute or convalescent, the COVID-19 samples came from the United States, Italy and Spain. PBMCs, B-cell-depleted T cells, or T cells were the source of the cDNA or gDNA that made up the material.

V was trimmed by 0 bases and J by 8 bases, leaving 10 bases between them. The germline gives CDR1 MNHEY, CDR2 SVGAGI. This CDR3 region has 13 residues. Libraries were prepared by immunoSEQ multiplex PCR; TCRdb keeps only in-frame clonotypes and omits some of them. The sample has around 470,000 clones, 89% seen once; the top ten hold roughly 0.92%. Enrolment of Seattle patients took place during active infection, and they were followed longitudinally. The V and J genes are TRBV6-5 and TRBJ1-2; D is unclear. This receptor was obtained from a man aged 18 to 35 with COVID-19, enrolled during active disease. The sample comprised peripheral blood. DNA of the CDR3: TGTGCCAGCAGTTACTCCGGGGTTGCGGGCTACACCTTC. Amino acid sequence: CASSYSGVAGYTF.